Listed here are 15 T cell receptor beta chains from one sample, sequenced in a study of T-cell reconstitution after alpha-beta-depleted transplantation in children. TCRbeta library construction was performed incorporating unique molecular identifiers. TCRdb re-derived calls from the PCR reads in MiXCR, one entry per CDR3 protein. The sample records under 750,000 distinct CDR3 sequences, more than 20% being singletons. This specimen was PBMCs, mostly from graft donor cells, taken 360 days after TCRalphabeta/CD19-depleted stem cell transplant. The receptors originated from a boy under two years old who had a stem cell transplant for acute myeloid leukemia, so the T cells may come from the graft donor.

V gene TRBV10-2 combines with J gene TRBJ1-6, with D possibly TRBD1 on 6 matching bases. Trimming removed 2 bases from V and 6 bases from J, with 14 bases in between. Per the germline V gene, CDR1 is WSHSY and CDR2 is SAAADI. This CDR3 region has 16 residues. The CDR3, as DNA: TGCGCCAGCAGTGAGGACCGAGGGGGTACTAATTCACCCCTCCACTTT. This encodes CASSEDRGGTNSPLHF.

This clonotype turned up a few times. The chain joins TRBV15 to TRBJ1-2, with D maybe TRBD1 (6 bases). The ends were cut back, 5 bases at V and 6 bases at J, with 10 bases in the middle. The CDR3 extends over 12 amino acids. Per germline, CDR1 LNHNV and CDR2 YYDKDF (reference sequence). As DNA, the CDR3 is TGTGCCACCAGCGGGAACAGGGATGGCTACACCTTC. This codes for CATSGNRDGYTF.

This clonotype was observed many times. CDR3 protein: CASSKAFDLF. CDR3 nucleotides: TGTGCCAGCAGCAAAGCCTTCGACCTGTTT. V and J are TRBV21-1 and TRBJ2-3. TRBV21-1 has pseudogene status. CDR3 length equals 10 residues.

In DNA form, the CDR3 reads TGTGCCAGCAGTTTTCAGAGCTCCTATAATTCACCCCTCCACTTT. Protein sequence: CASSFQSSYNSPLHF. The V and J genes are TRBV28 and TRBJ1-6; D is unclear. CDR3 size: 15 residues. V lost 3 bases and J 0 bases, leaving 6 bases between the germline ends. The germline V gene encodes CDR1 MDHEN and CDR2 SYDVKM. The whole variable domain, remainder taken from reference TRBV28 and TRBJ1-6, is DVKVTQSSRYLVKRTGEKVFLECVQDMDHENMFWYRQDPGLGLRLIYFSYDVKMKEKGDIPEGYSVSREKKERFSLILESASTNQTSMYLCASSFQSSYNSPLHFGNGTRLTVT.

The chain joins TRBV20-1 to TRBJ1-2, with D unclear. This CDR3 is built from 14 residues. Germline assignment: CDR1 DFQATT and CDR2 SNEGSKA (reference sequence). Trimming shortened V by 3 bases and J by 2 bases, and 13 bases separated the two germline ends. The DNA for the CDR3 is TGCAGTGCTAGCGAGGAAACCCTAAACTATGGCTACACCTTC. Protein sequence: CSASEETLNYGYTF.

This clonotype was seen ten or more times. This chain joins TRBV7-9 and TRBJ2-2, with 7 bases lining up with TRBD2. The J segment lost 1 base and the V segment lost 7 bases, leaving 9 bases of the junction unmatched. Per the germline V gene, CDR1 is SEHNR and CDR2 is FQNEAQ (reference sequence). The CDR3 runs 16 residues. The CDR3 protein is CASTTWEGWNTGELFF. The CDR3, as DNA: TGTGCCAGCACCACCTGGGAGGGTTGGAACACCGGGGAGCTGTTTTTT.

This chain uses TRBV14 with TRBJ2-1; no definite D call. Trimming took off 2 bases at V and 5 bases at J, with 16 bases between the two ends. This CDR3 has 16 amino acids. The germline gives CDR1 SGHDN, CDR2 FVKESK. The CDR3 region has the DNA TGTGCCAGCAGCCAATCCGGGTCAATTCCTAACAATGAGCAGTTCTTC. This gives the protein CASSQSGSIPNNEQFF.

This clonotype has only one observation. The chain uses TRBV28 and TRBJ2-7; tentatively, D is TRBD2 (6 bases). V was pared by 5 bases and J by 6 bases, with 17 bases between. This CDR3 contains 14 residues. From germline, CDR1 is MDHEN and CDR2 SYDVKM. CDR3 amino acids: CASSSTGTVGEQYV. Here the CDR3 DNA reads TGTGCCAGCAGTAGTACCGGGACTGTAGGCGAGCAGTACGTC.

J is TRBJ2-2 and V is TRBV9; D is undetermined. The ends were cut back, 2 bases at V and 2 bases at J, with 7 bases in the middle. The length of the CDR3 is 14 residues. Germline loops: CDR1 SGDLS, CDR2 YYNGEE. The CDR3 coding sequence is TGTGCCAGCAGCGTTAGGCCTAACACCGGGGAGCTGTTTTTT. Protein sequence: CASSVRPNTGELFF.

This clonotype was seen at least ten times. V and J are TRBV28 and TRBJ1-1; weak D call: TRBD1 (5 bases). There are 13 residues in the CDR3. V lost 1 base to trimming and J lost 7 bases, with 10 bases between them. Germline CDR1 MDHEN, CDR2 SYDVKM. The CDR3 DNA sequence: TGTGCCAGCAGTTTATTGCAGGGAGGTGAAGCTTTCTTT. Translating gives CASSLLQGGEAFF. The full variable domain, in which reference TRBV28 and TRBJ1-1 provide the parts outside the CDR3, is DVKVTQSSRYLVKRTGEKVFLECVQDMDHENMFWYRQDPGLGLRLIYFSYDVKMKEKGDIPEGYSVSREKKERFSLILESASTNQTSMYLCASSLLQGGEAFFGQGTRLTVV.

V gene TRBV7-9 combines with J gene TRBJ1-2; D not certain. Trimming took off 2 bases at V and 4 bases at J, with 14 bases between the two ends. The CDR3 is made up of 15 amino acids. Germline V lookup: CDR1 SEHNR, CDR2 FQNEAQ (reference sequence). CDR3 sequence: CASSLFPGSSYGYTF. CDR3 sequence (DNA): TGTGCCAGCAGCTTATTCCCGGGTTCCTCCTATGGCTACACCTTC.

This clonotype was observed a handful of times. V usage is TRBV7-2 and J usage is TRBJ1-2; D is ambiguous. CDR1 is SGHTA, CDR2 FQGNSA, per germline. This CDR3 comprises 13 residues. The V gene lost 2 bases and the J gene lost 4 bases, with 8 bases spanning the gap. The CDR3 bases are TGTGCCAGCAGCTTACAATTGGGCTATGGCTACACCTTC. Its translation is CASSLQLGYGYTF.

The gene calls are TRBV3-1 and TRBJ2-1, with 11 bases matching TRBD2. Looked up from germline, CDR1 is LGHDT and CDR2 is YNNKEL (reference sequence). The CDR3 contains 16 residues. V was pared by 5 bases and J by 9 bases, with 12 bases of the junction left unmatched. The CDR3: CASSSVAGGPASEQFF. CDR3 bases: TGTGCCAGCAGCTCAGTAGCGGGGGGGCCTGCGAGTGAGCAGTTCTTC.

The table lists this clonotype with many counts. The chain combines TRBV20-1 with TRBJ2-5; D is uncertain. V shed 6 bases and J shed 2 bases, with 13 bases lying between them. The germline CDR1 and CDR2 sequences are DFQATT and SNEGSKA (reference sequence). The CDR3 is 13 residues long. The CDR3 loop is CSALGVGQETQYF. Written as DNA, the CDR3 is TGCAGTGCACTCGGAGTCGGGCAAGAGACCCAGTACTTC.

Many counts were recorded for this clonotype. The V gene is TRBV7-3, the J gene TRBJ2-7; 9 positions match TRBD1. Unmatched junction bases numbered 7, after V lost 5 bases and J lost 2 bases. In germline, CDR1 is SGHTA, CDR2 FQGTGA. The CDR3 sequence is 15 residues long. The CDR3 DNA sequence: TGTGCCAGCAGCCCCGGACAGGGGACACCCTACGAGCAGTACTTC. It yields the protein CASSPGQGTPYEQYF.